This T cell receptor (beta chain) comes out of a study of blood T cell repertoires in COVID-19. Study summary: The United States, Italy and Spain were the sources of the acute and convalescent COVID-19 samples.

Per the original data handling: Estimated nucleated cell counts came from reference gene primer amplification. Profiled with immunoSEQ multiplex PCR; TCRdb holds only in-frame clones, not every one. V, J and clone size reflect that table, while D and trimming were determined from the DNA. The table has 150,000 to 200,000 clones, approximately 88% seen once. Trimming stripped 6 bases from V and 8 bases from J, with 13 bases between. This CDR3 comprises 12 residues. Looked up from germline, CDR1 is SNHLY and CDR2 is FYNNEI. This chain connects TRBV2 to TRBJ1-2; D is possibly TRBD1 (6 bases). This TCR was sampled from a young woman who had recovered from COVID-19. The sequenced sample was PBMCs or T cells enriched from blood (not recorded which). CDR3 amino acids: CASSLNRDGYTF. The CDR3 nucleotides are TGTGCCAGCAGCTTAAACAGGGACGGCTACACCTTC.